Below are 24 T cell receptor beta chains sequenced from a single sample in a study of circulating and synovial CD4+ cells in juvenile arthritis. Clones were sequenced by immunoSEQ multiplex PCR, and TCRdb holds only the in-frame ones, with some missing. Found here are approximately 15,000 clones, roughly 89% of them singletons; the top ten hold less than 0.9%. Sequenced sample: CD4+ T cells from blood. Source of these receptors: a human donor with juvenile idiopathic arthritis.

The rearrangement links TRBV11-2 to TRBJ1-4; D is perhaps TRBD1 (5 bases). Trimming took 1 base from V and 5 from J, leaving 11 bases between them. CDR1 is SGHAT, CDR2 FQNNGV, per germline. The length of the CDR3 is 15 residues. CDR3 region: CASSLVARVNEKLFF. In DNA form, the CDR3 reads TGTGCCAGCAGCTTAGTGGCCAGGGTGAATGAAAAACTGTTTTTT. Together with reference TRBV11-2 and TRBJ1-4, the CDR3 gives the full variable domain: EAGVAQSPRYKIIEKRQSVAFWCNPISGHATLYWYQQILGQGPKLLIQFQNNGVVDDSQLPKDRFSAERLKGVDSTLKIQPAKLEDSAVYLCASSLVARVNEKLFFGSGTQLSVL.

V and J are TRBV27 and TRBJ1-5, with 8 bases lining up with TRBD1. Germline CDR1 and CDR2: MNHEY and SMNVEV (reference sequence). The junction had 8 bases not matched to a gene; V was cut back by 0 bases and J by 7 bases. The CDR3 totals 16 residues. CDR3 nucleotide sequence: TGTGCCAGCAGTTTATCGCGACAGGGGTCCGGACAGCCCCAGCATTTT. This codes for CASSLSRQGSGQPQHF.

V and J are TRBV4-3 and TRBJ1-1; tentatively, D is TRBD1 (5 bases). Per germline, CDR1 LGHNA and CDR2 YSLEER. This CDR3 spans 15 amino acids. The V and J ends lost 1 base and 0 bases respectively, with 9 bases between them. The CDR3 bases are TGCGCCAGCAGCCAAGCTTGGGGCGTGAACACTGAAGCTTTCTTT. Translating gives CASSQAWGVNTEAFF.

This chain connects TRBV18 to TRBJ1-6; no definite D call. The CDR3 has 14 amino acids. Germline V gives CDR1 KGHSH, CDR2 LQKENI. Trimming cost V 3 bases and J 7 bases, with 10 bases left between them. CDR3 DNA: TGTGCCAGCTCACCCTCTGCGGGGAATTCACCCCTCCACTTT. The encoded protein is CASSPSAGNSPLHF.

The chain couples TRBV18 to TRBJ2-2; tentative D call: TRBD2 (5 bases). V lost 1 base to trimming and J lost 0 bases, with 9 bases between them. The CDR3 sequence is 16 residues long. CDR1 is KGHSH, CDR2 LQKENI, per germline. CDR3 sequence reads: CASSPLTGSNTGELFF. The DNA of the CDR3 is TGTGCCAGCTCACCACTCACGGGATCGAACACCGGGGAGCTGTTTTTT.

The CDR3 region has the DNA TGTGCCAGCAGTTACGCGGGGGACCGGGGTGGCTATGGCTACACCTTC. This codes for CASSYAGDRGGYGYTF. The chain carries TRBV6-5 and TRBJ1-2; D might be TRBD1 (5 bases). From germline, CDR1 is MNHEY and CDR2 SVGAGI. Trimming stripped 2 bases from V and 4 bases from J, with 17 bases between. The CDR3 has 16 residues.

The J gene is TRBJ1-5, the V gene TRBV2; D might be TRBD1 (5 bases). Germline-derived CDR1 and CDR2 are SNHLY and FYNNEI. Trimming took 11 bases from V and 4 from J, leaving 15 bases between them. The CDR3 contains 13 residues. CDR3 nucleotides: TGTGCCGGGGGGATCGATAGAAATCAGCCCCAGCATTTT. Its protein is CAGGIDRNQPQHF.

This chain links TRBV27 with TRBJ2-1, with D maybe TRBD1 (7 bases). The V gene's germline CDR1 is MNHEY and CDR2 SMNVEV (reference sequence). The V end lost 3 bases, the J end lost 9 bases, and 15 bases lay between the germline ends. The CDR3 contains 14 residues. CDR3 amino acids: CASSLLEGATEQFF. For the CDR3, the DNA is TGTGCCAGCAGTTTGCTGGAGGGGGCGACTGAGCAGTTCTTC.

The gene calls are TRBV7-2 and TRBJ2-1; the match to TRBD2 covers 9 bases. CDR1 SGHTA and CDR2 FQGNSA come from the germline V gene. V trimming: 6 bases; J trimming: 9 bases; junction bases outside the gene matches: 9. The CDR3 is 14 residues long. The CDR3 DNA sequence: TGTGCCAGCAGACACTCTAGCGGGGTTGTTGAGCAGTTCTTC. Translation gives CASRHSSGVVEQFF.

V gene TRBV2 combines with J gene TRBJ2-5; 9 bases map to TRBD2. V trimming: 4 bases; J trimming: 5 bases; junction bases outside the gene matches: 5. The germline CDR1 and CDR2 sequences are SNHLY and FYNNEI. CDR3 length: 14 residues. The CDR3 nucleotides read TGTGCCAGCAGTGTAGCGGGAGTTGGGGAGACCCAGTACTTC. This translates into CASSVAGVGETQYF.

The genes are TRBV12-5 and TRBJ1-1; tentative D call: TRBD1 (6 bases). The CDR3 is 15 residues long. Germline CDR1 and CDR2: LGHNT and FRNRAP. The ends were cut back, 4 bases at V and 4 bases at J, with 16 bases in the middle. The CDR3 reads CASGSPLTGSTEAFF. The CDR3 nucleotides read TGTGCTAGTGGTTCTCCTCTTACAGGGAGCACTGAAGCTTTCTTT. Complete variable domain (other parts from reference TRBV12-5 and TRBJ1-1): DARVTQTPRHKVTEMGQEVTMRCQPILGHNTVFWYRQTMMQGLELLAYFRNRAPLDDSGMPKDRFSAEMPDATLATLKIQPSEPRDSAVYFCASGSPLTGSTEAFFGQGTRLTVV.

The CDR3 region has the DNA TGTGCCAGCAGTTGGGACAGGGGGGCCGATACGCAGTATTTT. This translates into CASSWDRGADTQYF. This chain connects TRBV27 to TRBJ2-3; 11 nucleotides match TRBD1. Trimming removed 4 bases from V and 6 bases from J; junction bases left unmatched: 3. Germline V gene sequence: CDR1 MNHEY, CDR2 SMNVEV (reference sequence). The CDR3 extends over 14 amino acids.

In DNA form, the CDR3 reads TGTGCCAGCAGCGTCGCTCCGGGACAGGGTCCTGAAAAACTTAACTATGGCTACACCTTC. Translated, it gives CASSVAPGQGPEKLNYGYTF. The V and J genes are TRBV9 and TRBJ1-2; 9 bases align to TRBD1. V lost 2 bases and J lost 1; bases outside the gene matches: 18. In germline, CDR1 is SGDLS, CDR2 YYNGEE. The CDR3 is 20 amino acids.

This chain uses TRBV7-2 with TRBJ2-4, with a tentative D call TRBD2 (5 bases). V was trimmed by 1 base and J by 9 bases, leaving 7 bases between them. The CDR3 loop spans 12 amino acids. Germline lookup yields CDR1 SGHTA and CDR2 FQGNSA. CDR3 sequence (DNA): TGTGCCAGCAGCTTAGGAGCGGCCATTCAGTACTTC. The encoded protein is CASSLGAAIQYF.

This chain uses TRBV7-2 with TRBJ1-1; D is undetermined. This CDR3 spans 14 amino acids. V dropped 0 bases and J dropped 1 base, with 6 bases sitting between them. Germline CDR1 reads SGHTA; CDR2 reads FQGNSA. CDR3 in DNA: TGTGCCAGCAGCTTAGCGTCGGGGAACACTGAAGCTTTCTTT. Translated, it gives CASSLASGNTEAFF.

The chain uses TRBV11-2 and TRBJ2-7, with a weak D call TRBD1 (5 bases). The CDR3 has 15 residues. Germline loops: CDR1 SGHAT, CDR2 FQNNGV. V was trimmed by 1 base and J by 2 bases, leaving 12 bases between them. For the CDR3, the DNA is TGTGCCAGCAGCTTAGTTACAGGTGGTACCTACGAGCAGTACTTC. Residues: CASSLVTGGTYEQYF.

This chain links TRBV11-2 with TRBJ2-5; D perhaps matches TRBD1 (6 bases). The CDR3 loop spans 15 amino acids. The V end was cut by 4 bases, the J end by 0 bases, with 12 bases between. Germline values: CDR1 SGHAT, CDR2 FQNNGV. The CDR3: CASSSRTANQETQYF. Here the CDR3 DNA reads TGTGCCAGCAGCTCCCGGACAGCTAACCAAGAGACCCAGTACTTC.

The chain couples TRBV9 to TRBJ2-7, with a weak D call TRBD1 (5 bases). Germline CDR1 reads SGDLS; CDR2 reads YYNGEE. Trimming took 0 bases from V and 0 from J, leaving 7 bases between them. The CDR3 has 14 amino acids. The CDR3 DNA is TGTGCCAGCAGCGTAGGGACAAACTCCTACGAGCAGTACTTC. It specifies CASSVGTNSYEQYF.

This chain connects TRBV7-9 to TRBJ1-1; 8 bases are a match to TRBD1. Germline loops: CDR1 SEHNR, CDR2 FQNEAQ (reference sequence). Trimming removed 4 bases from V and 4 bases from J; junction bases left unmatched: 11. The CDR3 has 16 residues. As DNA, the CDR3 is TGTGCCAGCAGCTCCAGAAGGACAGGGATTGGCACTGAAGCTTTCTTT. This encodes CASSSRRTGIGTEAFF.

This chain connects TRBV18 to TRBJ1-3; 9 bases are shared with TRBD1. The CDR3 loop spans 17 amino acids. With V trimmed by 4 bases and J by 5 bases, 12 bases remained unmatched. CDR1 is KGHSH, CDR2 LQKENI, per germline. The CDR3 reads CASSLADRGYSRNTIYF. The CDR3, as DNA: TGTGCCAGCTCACTAGCGGACAGGGGTTACAGCAGAAACACCATATATTTT.

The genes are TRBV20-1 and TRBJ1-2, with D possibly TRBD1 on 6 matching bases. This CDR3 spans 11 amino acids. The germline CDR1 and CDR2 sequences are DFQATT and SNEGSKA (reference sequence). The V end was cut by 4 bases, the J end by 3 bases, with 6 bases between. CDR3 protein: CSATGDYGYTF. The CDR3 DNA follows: TGCAGTGCTACAGGGGACTATGGCTACACCTTC.

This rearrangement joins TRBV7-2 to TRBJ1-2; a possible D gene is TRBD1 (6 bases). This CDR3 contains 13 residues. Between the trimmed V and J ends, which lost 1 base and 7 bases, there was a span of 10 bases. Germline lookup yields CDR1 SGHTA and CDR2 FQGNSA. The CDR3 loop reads CASSLVQGSGYTF. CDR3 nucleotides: TGTGCCAGCAGCTTAGTCCAGGGGTCTGGCTACACCTTC.

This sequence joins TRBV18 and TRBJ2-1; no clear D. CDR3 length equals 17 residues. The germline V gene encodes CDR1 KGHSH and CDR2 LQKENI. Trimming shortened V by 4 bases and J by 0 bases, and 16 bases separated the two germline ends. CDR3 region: CASSRGFGSRSYNEQFF. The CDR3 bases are TGTGCCAGCTCACGCGGATTTGGGTCCCGCTCCTACAATGAGCAGTTCTTC. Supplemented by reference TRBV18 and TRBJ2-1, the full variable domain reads NAGVMQNPRHLVRRRGQEARLRCSPMKGHSHVYWYRQLPEEGLKFMVYLQKENIIDESGMPKERFSAEFPKEGPSILRIQQVVRGDSAAYFCASSRGFGSRSYNEQFFGPGTRLTVL.

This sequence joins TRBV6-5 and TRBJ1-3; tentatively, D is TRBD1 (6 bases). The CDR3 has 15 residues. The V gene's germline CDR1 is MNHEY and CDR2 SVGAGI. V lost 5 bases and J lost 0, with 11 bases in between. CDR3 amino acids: CASSKTGNSGNTIYF. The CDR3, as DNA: TGTGCCAGCAGTAAAACAGGGAACTCTGGAAACACCATATATTTT.